Presented here are 6 T cell receptor beta chains from one specimen sequenced in a study of shared clonotypes between healthy human individuals. Clones were sequenced by immunoSEQ multiplex PCR, and TCRdb holds only the in-frame ones, with some missing. The data show roughly 490,000 clones, about three quarters seen once. Sample: PBMCs. Every receptor here comes from a woman aged 35 to 49 in good health. Some clones in this sample may be carry-over from other donors' samples.

This sequence joins TRBV28 and TRBJ2-3; TRBD1 matches at 12 bases. J gave up 4 bases and V 5 bases, and 4 bases lay outside the gene matches. The CDR3 is made up of 15 amino acids. Germline-derived CDR1 and CDR2 are MDHEN and SYDVKM. The CDR3 loop is CASSPGTGGPDTQYF. The CDR3 DNA reads TGTGCCAGCAGTCCCGGGACAGGGGGCCCAGATACGCAGTATTTT.

This rearrangement joins TRBV5-6 to TRBJ2-7, with 9 nucleotides matching TRBD1. CDR1 and CDR2 from the germline V gene are SGHDT and YYEEEE. V shed 3 bases, J shed 3 bases, and the junction held 4 bases outside the gene matches. The CDR3 consists of 14 residues. The CDR3 sequence is CASSWGTGIYEQYF. The DNA for the CDR3 is TGTGCCAGCAGCTGGGGGACAGGGATCTACGAGCAGTACTTC.

The chain links TRBV11-2 to TRBJ2-2; possible D gene TRBD2, 6 bases. Germline-derived CDR1 and CDR2 are SGHAT and FQNNGV. CDR3 length equals 15 residues. Trimming pared 7 bases from V and 7 bases from J, leaving 19 bases between. Here the CDR3 DNA reads TGTGCCAGCATGGGCCTCGGGAGATCCGTCGGGGAGCTGTTTTTT. Its translation: CASMGLGRSVGELFF.

J is TRBJ2-4 and V is TRBV16; 7 nucleotides match TRBD2. The CDR3 loop spans 14 amino acids. The J segment lost 5 bases and the V segment lost 2 bases, leaving 3 bases of the junction unmatched. Germline V lookup: CDR1 KGHSY, CDR2 FQNENV. In DNA, the CDR3 is TGTGCCAGCAGCCAAGGTCTAGCGGAAAACATTCAGTACTTC. Its protein is CASSQGLAENIQYF.

This chain uses TRBV28 with TRBJ1-2, with TRBD1 matching 9 bases. The CDR3 length is 13 residues. The V gene's germline CDR1 is MDHEN and CDR2 SYDVKM. V was clipped by 6 bases and J by 6 bases; unmatched bases: 5. CDR3 nucleotide sequence: TGTGCCAGCAGATTGGGACAGGGTCATGGCTACACCTTC. It translates to CASRLGQGHGYTF.

In its sample, this clone was seen a few times. The gene calls are TRBV5-6 and TRBJ2-1; 9 bases agree with TRBD2. CDR3 length equals 15 residues. The V segment lost 0 bases and the J segment 8 bases; nucleotides outside the gene matches: 6. CDR1 is SGHDT, CDR2 YYEEEE, per germline. The CDR3 DNA follows: TGTGCCAGCAGCTTGGCGGGACTAGCAGGCTATGAGCAGTTCTTC. Protein: CASSLAGLAGYEQFF.